Listed below are T cell receptor beta chains from one sample, sequenced in a study of blood T cell repertoires in COVID-19. Profiled with immunoSEQ multiplex PCR; TCRdb holds only in-frame clones, not every one. The data contain some 15,000 clones, over 75% of them singletons. Sequencing input: peripheral blood. The receptor set was obtained from a man in his 70s in a cohort sampled during active COVID-19. Both conserved end residues are part of each CDR3. A D gene is named only where the DNA matches it firmly. Not all rows give a size; the values are once, few, many and, for expanded clones, a class.

clone_size j_call v_call d_call cdr3_nt cdr3_aa
NA TRBJ1-5 TRBV15 NA TGTGCCACCAGCAGTCGCGTAGGGGCCCAGCATTTT CATSSRVGAQHF
NA TRBJ2-5 TRBV18 NA TGTGCCAGCTCACCTACGACTCAAGAGACCCAGTACTTC CASSPTTQETQYF
NA TRBJ2-6 TRBV5-1 TRBD1 TGCGCCAGCAGCGAGGACTGGACAGGGATCTCTGGGGCCAACGTCCTGACTTTC CASSEDWTGISGANVLTF
NA TRBJ1-4 TRBV18 NA TGTGCCAGCTCACCGGGACAAAAGAATGAAAAACTGTTTTTT CASSPGQKNEKLFF
NA TRBJ2-1 TRBV5-1 TRBD2 TGCGCCAGCAGTCGGCGGGAGGAAAACAATGAGCAGTTCTTC CASSRREENNEQFF
NA TRBJ1-1 TRBV18 NA TGTGCCAGCTCACCAAACGAGATGAACACTGAAGCTTTCTTT CASSPNEMNTEAFF
once TRBJ2-3 TRBV20-1 TRBD2 TGCAGTGCTAGTGAGGTCTGGGGTAGCGGGAGCACAGATACGCAGTATTTT CSASEVWGSGSTDTQYF
NA TRBJ2-2 TRBV4-1 NA TGCGCCAGCAGCCAAGAAGGGGCAGGGGTCACCACCGGGGAGCTGTTTTTT CASSQEGAGVTTGELFF
NA TRBJ1-2 TRBV6-4 TRBD1 TGTGCCAGCAGTCCGGGACAGAACTATGGCTACACCTTC CASSPGQNYGYTF
once TRBJ1-1 TRBV19 NA TGTGCCAGTAGTAACCCCCTATTTTGGGCGATGAACACTGAAGCTTTCTTT CASSNPLFWAMNTEAFF
few TRBJ2-3 TRBV19 TRBD1 TGTGCCAGTAGTATTACGGGACAGGGAGCTAGCACAGATACGCAGTATTTT CASSITGQGASTDTQYF
NA TRBJ2-7 TRBV6-6 TRBD2 TGTGCCAGCAGTCTAGCGGGAGTTCACGAGCAGTACTTC CASSLAGVHEQYF
NA TRBJ2-1 TRBV18 NA TGTGCCAGCTCACGCGGGGGCCCCACCAATGAGCAGTTCTTC CASSRGGPTNEQFF
NA TRBJ2-3 TRBV27 NA TGTGCCAGCAGTTTATACTCCCTGAGCACAGATACGCAGTATTTT CASSLYSLSTDTQYF
medium-sized TRBJ1-4 TRBV5-6 NA TGTGCCAGCAGCTTGATCGCAACTAATGAAAAACTGTTTTTT CASSLIATNEKLFF
NA TRBJ1-2 TRBV29-1 TRBD1 TGCAGCGTTGTCCCCTTTCCCGGGACAGGGGATGGCTACACCTTC CSVVPFPGTGDGYTF